The 10 T cell receptor beta chains below were found in one sample sequenced in a study of neurological immune-mediated disorders. Stated time point: technical triplicate 1. TCRdb analysed the 5' RACE reads with MiXCR anew, one entry per CDR3 protein. The sample contains 35,000 to 40,000 distinct CDR3 sequences, 8.5% to 14% of which appear only once. The sample consisted of PBMCs. These receptors all stem from a man in his fifties or sixties with HTLV-1-associated myelopathy (HAM/TSP).

This clonotype was counted ten times or more. The chain joins TRBV9 to TRBJ2-1; D remains ambiguous. The V gene's germline CDR1 is SGDLS and CDR2 YYNGEE. The CDR3 covers 16 residues. The V gene lost 4 bases and the J gene lost 0 bases, with 14 bases spanning the gap. CDR3 loop: CASSPRQQSSYNEQFF. DNA for the CDR3: TGTGCCAGCAGCCCCAGACAACAGAGCTCCTACAATGAGCAGTTCTTC.

This chain joins TRBV12-5 and TRBJ1-1; D not certain. The CDR3 totals 14 residues. From germline, CDR1 is LGHNT and CDR2 FRNRAP. With 7 bases removed from V and 5 bases from J, the gap between germline ends came to 17 bases. The DNA of the CDR3 is TGTGCTAGTGTCCCTAGCGCGGCATTAACTGAAGCTTTCTTT. Amino acids: CASVPSAALTEAFF.

This clonotype showed up many times. This chain links TRBV21-1 with TRBJ2-7; the D call of TRBD1 is as the table states it, not checked on the DNA. TRBV21-1 counts as a pseudogene. The CDR3 covers 15 residues. The chain's CDR3 is CASSGPQGNTNEQYF. DNA for the CDR3: TGTGCCAGCAGCGGCCCGCAGGGGAATACCAACGAGCAGTACTTC.

In this sample, this clonotype turned up many times. The V call is TRBV7-3, the J call TRBJ1-4; 7 positions agree with TRBD1. CDR3 length: 17 residues. Trimming took 3 bases from V and 4 from J; bases not matched to a gene: 11. Germline lookup yields CDR1 SGHTA and CDR2 FQGTGA. CDR3 sequence reads: CASSFFGRGLGNEKLFF. The CDR3 DNA follows: TGTGCCAGCAGCTTCTTCGGGAGGGGGCTCGGTAATGAAAAACTGTTTTTT.

This clonotype has a count of ten or more. V usage is TRBV19 and J usage is TRBJ1-2, with 7 bases that match TRBD1. CDR1 LNHDA and CDR2 SQIVND come from the germline V gene (reference sequence). The CDR3 covers 14 residues. The ends lost 10 bases at V and 0 bases at J; junction bases unmatched: 8. CDR3 region: CATEDRTANYGYTF. The CDR3 DNA follows: TGTGCCACCGAGGACAGGACTGCTAACTATGGCTACACCTTC.

At least ten counts were recorded for this clonotype. V and J are TRBV2 and TRBJ1-5; 7 positions agree with TRBD1. The V gene end was trimmed by 6 bases and the J gene end by 6 bases; junction bases not matched to a gene: 8. The CDR3 contains 14 residues. Germline values: CDR1 SNHLY, CDR2 FYNNEI. The CDR3 here is CASSKGAIGQPQHF. In DNA form, the CDR3 reads TGTGCCAGCAGCAAGGGGGCCATTGGTCAGCCCCAGCATTTT.

In its sample, this clonotype was seen many times. This chain links TRBV11-1 with TRBJ2-3, with 7 bases identical to TRBD2. CDR1 and CDR2 from the germline V gene are SGHAT and FQDESV (reference sequence). V was pared by 2 bases and J by 2 bases, with 4 bases of the junction left unmatched. The CDR3 length is 15 residues. The CDR3 sequence is CASSLQAGNTDTQYF. CDR3 in DNA: TGTGCCAGCAGCTTACAAGCGGGAAACACAGATACGCAGTATTTT.

This clonotype was seen repeatedly, ten times or more. The chain uses TRBV9 and TRBJ2-1, with D perhaps TRBD1 (5 bases). Germline V gene sequence: CDR1 SGDLS, CDR2 YYNGEE. CDR3 length: 19 residues. V was pared by 0 bases and J by 5 bases, with 24 bases between. The CDR3 loop is CASSVGPPGGQGAHNEQFF. As DNA, the CDR3 is TGTGCCAGCAGCGTAGGGCCCCCGGGTGGTCAGGGCGCACACAATGAGCAGTTCTTC.

This clonotype was counted many times. The rearrangement uses TRBV7-2 and TRBJ2-2, with a weak D call TRBD2 (5 bases). Germline V gives CDR1 SGHTA, CDR2 FQGNSA. V shed 5 bases and J shed 6 bases, with 13 bases lying between them. The CDR3 is made up of 14 amino acids. The CDR3: CASSPVGGPGELFF. CDR3 DNA sequence: TGTGCCAGCAGCCCAGTAGGAGGACCCGGGGAGCTGTTTTTT.

There are many counts of this clonotype. This sequence joins TRBV11-3 and TRBJ2-1; 9 bases agree with TRBD1. Germline CDR1 and CDR2: SGHNT and YENEEA. J lost 7 bases, V lost 4 bases, and 11 bases had no gene match. The CDR3 is 16 residues long. This chain's CDR3 is CASSSGSGTGWNEQFF. The CDR3, as DNA: TGTGCCAGCAGCTCGGGGTCCGGGACAGGGTGGAATGAGCAGTTCTTC.